This is a list of T cell receptor beta chains from one sample in a study of blood T cell repertoires in COVID-19. Sequenced by immunoSEQ multiplex PCR; TCRdb stores in-frame clones only, minus some. In the table there are 130,000 to 150,000 clones, about four fifths of which are singletons. The sequencing sample was made of peripheral blood. Source of these receptors: a woman aged 80 or older with acute or convalescent COVID-19. The CDR3 runs from the conserved cysteine through the conserved F or W. The D gene is left open where the match is weak. Clone sizes are given selectively: once, few, many, or a class where the clone is expanded.

V	J	D	size	CDR3	DNA
TRBV12-5	TRBJ1-1	TRBD1	.	CASGLRTLATGGFTEAFF	TGTGCTAGTGGTTTGAGGACTTTGGCGACAGGGGGCTTTACTGAAGCTTTCTTT
TRBV19	TRBJ1-1	.	.	CASSFEFRGNTEAFF	TGTGCCAGTAGCTTCGAATTTAGGGGGAACACTGAAGCTTTCTTT
TRBV7-6	TRBJ2-1	TRBD2	.	CASSLVPLAGVRNEQFF	TGTGCCAGCAGCTTAGTCCCACTAGCGGGGGTTCGGAATGAGCAGTTCTTC
TRBV9	TRBJ2-7	TRBD1	.	CASSDRDRLLSETYEQYF	TGTGCCAGCAGTGACCGGGACAGGCTACTCTCGGAGACCTACGAGCAGTACTTC
TRBV5-1	TRBJ1-1	TRBD1	.	CASSAGQVNTEAFF	TGCGCCAGCAGCGCGGGACAGGTGAACACTGAAGCTTTCTTT
TRBV21-1	TRBJ2-1	.	.	CASSMQRGGRDEQFF	TGTGCCAGCAGCATGCAGCGGGGGGGCCGCGATGAGCAGTTCTTC
TRBV5-1	TRBJ1-5	.	few	CASSPGTSNQPQHF	TGCGCCAGCAGCCCCGGGACAAGCAATCAGCCCCAGCATTTT
TRBV6-1	TRBJ1-5	TRBD1	once	CASSDIHQTGPHQPQHF	TGTGCCAGCAGTGATATTCACCAGACAGGGCCGCATCAGCCCCAGCATTTT
TRBV2	TRBJ1-4	TRBD1	.	CASSDPGTGDEKLFF	TGTGCCAGCAGTGATCCGGGGACAGGGGATGAAAAACTGTTTTTT
TRBV13	TRBJ1-4	.	few	CASSPGQNGKLFF	TGTGCCAGCAGTCCCGGACAGAATGGAAAACTGTTTTTT
TRBV15	TRBJ1-2	.	.	CATSRDSTGHRAEYGYTF	TGTGCCACCAGCAGAGATAGCACGGGACACAGGGCTGAATATGGCTACACCTTC
TRBV20-1	TRBJ1-1	.	few	CSASWPGENTEAFF	TGCAGTGCTAGTTGGCCAGGGGAGAACACTGAAGCTTTCTTT
TRBV7-3	TRBJ2-2	.	.	CASSSTGTTQNTGELFF	TGTGCCAGCAGCTCGACCGGGACAACTCAGAACACCGGGGAGCTGTTTTTT
TRBV5-1	TRBJ2-1	.	.	CASSPPGTQYGVNEQFF	TGCGCCAGCAGCCCACCCGGGACACAGTATGGCGTCAATGAGCAGTTCTTC
TRBV30	TRBJ1-3	TRBD1	.	CAWGRDRGSSGNTIYF	TGTGCCTGGGGGCGGGACAGGGGGTCCTCTGGAAACACCATATATTTT
TRBV27	TRBJ1-1	.	.	CASSLSLTSLNTEAFF	TGTGCCAGCAGTTTATCGCTGACATCTTTGAACACTGAAGCTTTCTTT